These 25 T cell receptor beta chains were sequenced from one sample in a study of T cells after yellow fever vaccination. Each CDR3 protein gets one entry after TCRdb re-called the 5' RACE reads with MiXCR. Here the sample spans about 52,000 distinct CDR3 sequences, less than 8.5% being singletons. The sample here was CD8+ T cells not binding an NS4B(214-222) dextramer, sorted from PBMCs, taken approximately 47 days after the first yellow fever vaccination. These TCRs come from a man aged 18 to 30 who received the YFV17D yellow fever vaccine.

The V call is TRBV27, the J call TRBJ2-1; 14 nucleotides line up with TRBD2. The CDR3 is 16 residues long. V shed 5 bases and J 6 bases; nucleotides not matched to a gene: 6. CDR1 is MNHEY and CDR2 is SMNVEV in the germline V gene (reference sequence). Written as DNA, the CDR3 is TGTGCCAGCAGTCCAATGGGGACTAGCGGGGGCAATGAGCAGTTCTTC. As protein: CASSPMGTSGGNEQFF.

This clonotype was counted between two and nine times. V and J are TRBV4-1 and TRBJ2-4, with D possibly TRBD2 on 5 matching bases. Germline V lookup: CDR1 MGHRA, CDR2 YSYEKL. The CDR3 sequence is 17 residues long. Trimming left V 4 bases short and J 1 base short, with 17 bases between. CDR3 in DNA: TGCGCCAGCAGCCCTTCCAAGACAACGGGGGCCAAAAACATTCAGTACTTC. This sequence encodes CASSPSKTTGAKNIQYF.

This clonotype has just a few counts. The V and J genes are TRBV29-1 and TRBJ1-5; the match to TRBD1 covers 9 bases. V lost 6 bases and J lost 7; bases outside the gene matches: 7. Germline CDR1 is SQVTM and CDR2 is ANQGSEA. The CDR3 has 13 amino acids. CDR3 residues: CSVSGTGTQPQHF. CDR3 DNA: TGCAGCGTGTCCGGGACAGGGACGCAGCCCCAGCATTTT.

The rearrangement uses TRBV20-1 and TRBJ2-5, with 10 positions matching TRBD2. This CDR3 spans 15 amino acids. J gave up 3 bases and V 3 bases, and 7 bases lay outside the gene matches. Germline lookup yields CDR1 DFQATT and CDR2 SNEGSKA (reference sequence). CDR3 in amino acids: CSARFSGGAEETQYF. DNA for the CDR3: TGCAGTGCTAGGTTCAGCGGGGGGGCGGAAGAGACCCAGTACTTC.

In this sample, this clonotype turned up a few times. The CDR3 bases are TGTGCCAGCAGCCATGACGAGGAGAGCAATCAGCCCCAGCATTTT. Translating it yields CASSHDEESNQPQHF. The V call is TRBV6-1, the J call TRBJ1-5; D is undetermined. CDR3 length equals 15 residues. Per germline, CDR1 MNHNS and CDR2 SASEGT. Trimming took 6 bases from V and 1 from J, leaving 13 bases between them.

This clonotype was detected many times. This chain links TRBV20-1 with TRBJ2-3; D perhaps matches TRBD2 (6 bases). The CDR3 has 16 residues. V dropped 0 bases and J dropped 2 bases, with 15 bases sitting between them. Per germline, CDR1 DFQATT and CDR2 SNEGSKA (reference sequence). Written as DNA, the CDR3 is TGCAGTGCTAGAGATTGGGCGGGGACCTTCACAGATACGCAGTATTTT. This codes for CSARDWAGTFTDTQYF.

This clonotype came up many times. The chain joins TRBV10-3 to TRBJ2-1; TRBD1 agrees at 10 bases. The length of the CDR3 is 15 residues. The germline CDR1 and CDR2 sequences are ENHRY and SYGVKD. Trimming took 8 bases from V and 0 from J; bases not matched to a gene: 4. The CDR3 is CAIRRTGGSYNEQFF. The CDR3, as DNA: TGTGCCATCCGAAGGACAGGGGGCTCCTACAATGAGCAGTTCTTC.

This clonotype has a count of ten or more. This chain uses TRBV11-2 with TRBJ2-1; tentatively, D is TRBD1 or TRBD2 (5 bases each). Trimming left V 1 base short and J 0 bases short, with 7 bases between. Germline CDR1 reads SGHAT; CDR2 reads FQNNGV. This CDR3 region has 15 residues. CDR3 loop: CASSLAGTSYNEQFF. As DNA, the CDR3 is TGTGCCAGCAGCTTAGCGGGGACCTCCTACAATGAGCAGTTCTTC.

This clonotype was counted a few times. The rearrangement joins TRBV13 to TRBJ1-2; 9 bases fit TRBD1. Germline V gene lookup returns CDR1 PRHDT and CDR2 FYEKMQ (reference sequence). This CDR3 region has 15 residues. The junction had 11 bases not matched to a gene; V was cut back by 5 bases and J by 7 bases. As DNA, the CDR3 is TGTGCCAGCAGCCCGAGGCACAGGGGGCTCGCTGGCTACACCTTC. As protein: CASSPRHRGLAGYTF.

As for this clonotype: At one end the junction does not follow the germline gene, possibly because of a read error. The chain links TRBV20-1 to TRBJ2-5; 11 bases match TRBD2. CDR1 and CDR2 from the germline V gene are DFQATT and SNEGSKA (reference sequence). The CDR3 has 17 residues. CDR3 sequence reads: CCARAGVAGGPLETQYF. The CDR3 coding sequence is TGCTGTGCTAGAGCGGGTGTAGCGGGGGGGCCTTTGGAGACCCAGTACTTC.

The sample holds many counts of this clonotype. This chain uses TRBV19 with TRBJ2-1; the match to TRBD2 covers 7 bases. This CDR3 comprises 15 residues. The V gene end was trimmed by 5 bases and the J gene end by 7 bases; junction bases not matched to a gene: 11. In germline, CDR1 is LNHDA, CDR2 SQIVND (reference sequence). The CDR3 is CASSPLGLAVNEQFF. The CDR3, as DNA: TGTGCCAGTAGTCCCCTCGGGCTAGCGGTAAATGAGCAGTTCTTC.

This clonotype was seen only a few times. V usage is TRBV12-3 or TRBV12-4 and J usage is TRBJ2-5, with a weak D call TRBD1 (7 bases). The CDR3 consists of 15 residues. Trimming removed 2 bases at V and 2 bases at J, with 12 bases between. CDR3 loop: CASSLQGGDQETQYF. CDR3 nucleotides: TGTGCCAGCAGTTTACAGGGGGGTGATCAAGAGACCCAGTACTTC.

This clonotype was observed at least ten times. The V gene is TRBV10-3, the J gene TRBJ2-1; TRBD2 is a possible D gene (7 bases). The CDR3 has 13 residues. Trimming removed 10 bases at V and 6 bases at J, with 16 bases between. CDR1 ENHRY and CDR2 SYGVKD come from the germline V gene. DNA of the CDR3: TGTGCCACCCTCGCGGGGGCGACCAATGAGCAGTTCTTC. Amino acids: CATLAGATNEQFF.

V gene TRBV4-3 combines with J gene TRBJ1-1; D call uncertain. Trimming shortened V by 0 bases and J by 3 bases, and 8 bases separated the two germline ends. There are 14 residues in the CDR3. Germline CDR1 reads LGHNA; CDR2 reads YSLEER. CDR3 coding DNA: TGCGCCAGCAGCCAAGACGTAACGTACACTGAAGCTTTCTTT. It yields the protein CASSQDVTYTEAFF.

This clonotype was observed a few times. This chain links TRBV9 with TRBJ2-2, with 7 nucleotides matching TRBD2. Germline loops: CDR1 SGDLS, CDR2 YYNGEE. The ends lost 0 bases at V and 5 bases at J; junction bases unmatched: 13. The length of the CDR3 is 18 residues. The CDR3 DNA is TGTGCCAGCAGCGTAGAGGTTAGCGGGCAGGCGAGGACCGGGGAGCTGTTTTTT. Translating gives CASSVEVSGQARTGELFF.

This clonotype was observed at least ten times. This rearrangement joins TRBV29-1 to TRBJ2-3, with 8 nucleotides matching TRBD2. Germline CDR1 reads SQVTM; CDR2 reads ANQGSEA. J was trimmed by 2 bases and V by 7 bases; bases with no gene match: 14. This CDR3 spans 16 amino acids. The CDR3 region is CSAEQPGLGLTDTQYF. DNA for the CDR3: TGCAGCGCGGAGCAGCCGGGACTAGGCCTCACAGATACGCAGTATTTT.

The chain combines TRBV5-1 with TRBJ2-7, with 7 bases identical to TRBD1. The CDR3 extends over 14 amino acids. The trim removed 4 bases at V and 5 bases at J, leaving 9 bases unmatched. The germline V gene encodes CDR1 SGHRS and CDR2 YFSETQ. The CDR3 here is CASSGENRGNEQYF. CDR3 nucleotides: TGCGCCAGCAGCGGGGAAAACAGGGGAAACGAGCAGTACTTC.

This clonotype came up many times. V usage is TRBV20-1 and J usage is TRBJ1-1; tentative D call: TRBD1 (5 bases). The germline V gene has CDR1 DFQATT and CDR2 SNEGSKA (reference sequence). The CDR3 is made up of 18 amino acids. Trimming removed 1 base from V and 3 bases from J, with 24 bases in between. CDR3 in amino acids: CSARVPYGGPAGDTEAFF. CDR3 nucleotides: TGCAGTGCTAGAGTCCCCTATGGGGGTCCGGCGGGTGACACTGAAGCTTTCTTT.

In its sample, this clonotype was seen a few times. J is TRBJ1-5 and V is TRBV5-5, with D hard to call. Per the germline V gene, CDR1 is SGHKS and CDR2 is YYEKEE (reference sequence). Trimming removed 4 bases from V and 0 bases from J, with 17 bases in between. The CDR3 length is 17 residues. The CDR3 DNA follows: TGTGCCAGCAGCCAGGAACAGACGTTCTATAGCAATCAGCCCCAGCATTTT. The encoded protein is CASSQEQTFYSNQPQHF.

This clonotype has a count of ten or more. The V call is TRBV14, the J call TRBJ2-3, with unresolved D. Looked up from germline, CDR1 is SGHDN and CDR2 is FVKESK. There are 13 residues in the CDR3. V dropped 4 bases and J dropped 2 bases, with 7 bases sitting between them. CDR3 nucleotides: TGTGCCAGCAGCCCAGGATACACAGATACGCAGTATTTT. Protein product: CASSPGYTDTQYF.

This clonotype was counted ten times or more. One end of the junction is discordant with germline, which a read error may explain. The J gene is TRBJ2-4, the V gene TRBV12-3 or TRBV12-4; 7 positions match TRBD1. The length of the CDR3 is 13 residues. CDR3 amino acids: CASSLRMGDSADF. CDR3 in DNA: TGTGCCAGCAGTTTAAGGATGGGGGACAGCGCCGACTTC.

This clonotype has only a few counts. The rearrangement joins TRBV7-9 to TRBJ2-7; perhaps TRBD2 as D (5 bases). This CDR3 has 13 amino acids. Germline-derived CDR1 and CDR2 are SEHNR and FQNEAQ (reference sequence). The V and J ends lost 3 bases and 5 bases respectively, with 11 bases between them. The CDR3: CASSFSGSHEQYV. The CDR3 DNA is TGTGCCAGCAGCTTCTCGGGGTCCCACGAGCAGTACGTC.

This clonotype was counted at least ten times. The chain carries TRBV4-2 and TRBJ1-1; a weak D match, TRBD1 (5 bases). Germline lookup yields CDR1 LGHNA and CDR2 YNFKEQ. The CDR3 consists of 13 residues. The V gene lost 1 base and the J gene lost 3 bases, with 6 bases spanning the gap. The CDR3 sequence is CASSQGGYTEAFF. The DNA for the CDR3 is TGTGCCAGCAGCCAAGGGGGGTACACTGAAGCTTTCTTT.

The V gene is TRBV6-5, the J gene TRBJ1-1, with a possible D match to TRBD1 (5 bases). This CDR3 has 14 amino acids. The germline V and J ends were trimmed by 4 bases and 3 bases, with 12 bases remaining between them. Germline V lookup: CDR1 MNHEY, CDR2 SVGAGI. The CDR3 DNA reads TGTGCCAGCAGTTTCGGGACGTTTGACACTGAAGCTTTCTTT. This translates into CASSFGTFDTEAFF.

This clonotype was picked up many times. In DNA, the CDR3 is TGTGCCAGCAGCCAAGATACGGGCTATGGCTACACCTTC. Residues: CASSQDTGYGYTF. The genes are TRBV3-1 and TRBJ1-2, with no clear D. This CDR3 comprises 13 residues. V was cut by 0 bases and J by 4 bases, with 6 bases left in between. The germline CDR1 and CDR2 sequences are LGHDT and YNNKEL (reference sequence).